Sequencing of this T cell receptor beta chain was carried out in a study of early T cells in non-severe SARS-CoV-2 infection. The wider study: Chains were not paired, and sequencing was done on bulk RNA from unsorted whole blood.

At least ten counts were recorded for this clonotype. Germline V gives CDR1 SGDLS, CDR2 YYNGEE. V lost 4 bases and J lost 0; bases outside the gene matches: 13. The CDR3 totals 18 residues. Individually, cDNA molecules had unique molecular identifiers attached to them. TCRdb ran MiXCR on the 5' RACE reads and lists one entry per CDR3 protein. This sample has 46,000 or so distinct CDR3 sequences, with roughly 4% found just once. The chain uses TRBV9 and TRBJ2-3, with 8 bases identical to TRBD2. The sample comprised whole blood. The receptor was isolated from an adult who was a healthcare worker with PCR-confirmed SARS-CoV-2 infection or an uninfected control (not recorded which). The CDR3 DNA is TGTGCCAGCAGCCCCTCGGTGGGCGCTAGCGGGAGCACAGATACGCAGTATTTT. Amino acid sequence: CASSPSVGASGSTDTQYF.